This T cell receptor beta chain is drawn from a study of T cell responses to AZD1222 COVID-19 vaccine. Generated by immunoSEQ multiplex PCR, the TCRdb table keeps only in-frame clones and is missing some. The sample shows tens of thousands of clones, 80% to 90% of them seen only once. The ends lost 2 bases at V and 6 bases at J; junction bases unmatched: 4. The CDR3 is 16 amino acids. Looked up from germline, CDR1 is LNHDA and CDR2 is SQIVND (reference sequence). With respect to this clone: The antigen is undetermined.

Study-level results: White British donors predominated, females outnumbered males, and clonal diversity was possibly underestimated. Every sample of the repertoires postdated the peak T cell response. With two AZD1222 doses given, Spike-specific TCR breadth and depth both rose.

This sequence originates from an adult in good health. The chain is built from TRBV19 and TRBJ2-4; 13 bases map to TRBD2. Here the sequenced sample was peripheral blood, taken on day 0 of MenACWY control vaccination. CDR3 DNA sequence: TGTGCCAGTAGTATATCAACTAGCGGGGGGGTAAACATTCAGTACTTC. Translating gives CASSISTSGGVNIQYF.